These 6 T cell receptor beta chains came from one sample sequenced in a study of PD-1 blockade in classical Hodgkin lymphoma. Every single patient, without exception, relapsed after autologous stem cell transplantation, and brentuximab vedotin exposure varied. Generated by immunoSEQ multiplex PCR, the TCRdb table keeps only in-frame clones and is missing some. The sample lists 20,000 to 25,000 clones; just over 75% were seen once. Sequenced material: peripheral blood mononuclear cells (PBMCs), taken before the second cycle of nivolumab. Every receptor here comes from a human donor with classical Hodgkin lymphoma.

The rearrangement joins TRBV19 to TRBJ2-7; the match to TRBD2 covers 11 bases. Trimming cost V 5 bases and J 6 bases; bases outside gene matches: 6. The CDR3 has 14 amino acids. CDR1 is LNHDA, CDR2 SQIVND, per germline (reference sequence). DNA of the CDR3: TGTGCCAGTAGTGCCACTAGCGGGAGACTCGAGCAGTACTTC. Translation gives CASSATSGRLEQYF.

CDR3 coding DNA: TGTGCCAGCAGCGGACTAGCGGGGGCAGATACGCAGTATTTT. Translating gives CASSGLAGADTQYF. The chain recombines TRBV7-9 with TRBJ2-3; 13 nucleotides align to TRBD2. This CDR3 contains 14 residues. The V and J ends lost 5 bases and 4 bases, in that order; junction bases with no gene match: 0. Germline CDR1 is SEHNR and CDR2 is FQNEAQ (reference sequence).

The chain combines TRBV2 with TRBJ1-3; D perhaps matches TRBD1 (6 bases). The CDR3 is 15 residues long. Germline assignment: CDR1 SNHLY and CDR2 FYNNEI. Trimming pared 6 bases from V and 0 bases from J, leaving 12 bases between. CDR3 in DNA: TGTGCCAGCAGACCTGACAGGCTCTCTGGAAACACCATATATTTT. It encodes CASRPDRLSGNTIYF.

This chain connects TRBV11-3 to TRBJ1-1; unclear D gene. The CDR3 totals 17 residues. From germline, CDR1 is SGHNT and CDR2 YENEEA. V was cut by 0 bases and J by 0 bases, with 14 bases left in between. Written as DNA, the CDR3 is TGTGCCAGCAGCTTAGATCGGCCTATGAGAATGAACACTGAAGCTTTCTTT. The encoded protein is CASSLDRPMRMNTEAFF. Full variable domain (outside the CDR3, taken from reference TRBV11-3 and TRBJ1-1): EAGVVQSPRYKIIEKKQPVAFWCNPISGHNTLYWYLQNLGQGPELLIRYENEEAVDDSQLPKDRFSAERLKGVDSTLKIQPAELGDSAVYLCASSLDRPMRMNTEAFFGQGTRLTVV.

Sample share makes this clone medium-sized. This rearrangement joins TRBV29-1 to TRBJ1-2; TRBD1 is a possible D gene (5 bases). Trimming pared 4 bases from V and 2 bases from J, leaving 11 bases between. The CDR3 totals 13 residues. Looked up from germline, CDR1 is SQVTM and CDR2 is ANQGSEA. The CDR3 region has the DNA TGCAGCGTTGGTATAGGGGCCAACTATGGCTACACCTTC. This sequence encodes CSVGIGANYGYTF.

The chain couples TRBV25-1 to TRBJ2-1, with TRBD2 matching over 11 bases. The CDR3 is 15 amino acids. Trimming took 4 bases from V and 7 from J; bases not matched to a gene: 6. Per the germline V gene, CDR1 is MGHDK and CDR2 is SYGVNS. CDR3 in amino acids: CASSVPGLAENEQFF. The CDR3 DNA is TGTGCCAGCAGTGTTCCGGGACTAGCGGAAAATGAGCAGTTCTTC.